The source of this T cell receptor (beta chain) is a study of blood T cell repertoires in COVID-19. Study background: PBMCs, B-cell-depleted T cells, or T cells were the source of the cDNA or gDNA that made up the material.

V lost 3 bases, J lost 5 bases, and 10 bases stayed unmatched. This CDR3 has 16 amino acids. CDR1 is SGHTA and CDR2 is FQGTGA in the germline V gene. In the authors' workflow: By means of reference gene primer amplification, nucleated cell counts were estimated. Some clones are missing from TCRdb's copy, which holds only in-frame ones; the method was immunoSEQ multiplex PCR. That table supplies the V and J calls and clone size; D and trimming were determined from the DNA. The sample lists around 97,000 clones; more than 85% were seen once. The source material was peripheral blood. The V and J genes are TRBV7-3 and TRBJ2-5; 9 bases align to TRBD1. This TCR came from a human donor in a cohort sampled during active COVID-19. CDR3 bases: TGTGCCAGCAGCTTGTCCGGGACAGGGTTGATGGAGACCCAGTACTTC. Encoded protein: CASSLSGTGLMETQYF. Combining the CDR3 with reference TRBV7-3 and TRBJ2-5 gives the whole variable domain GAGVSQTPSNKVTEKGKYVELRCDPISGHTALYWYRQSLGQGPEFLIYFQGTGAADDSGLPNDRFFAVRPEGSVSTLKIQRTERGDSAVYLCASSLSGTGLMETQYFGPGTRLLVL.